The T cell receptor beta chain under discussion was sequenced for a study of T cell changes during pregnancy in multiple sclerosis. Trimming cost V 4 bases and J 2 bases, with 18 bases left between them. Looked up from germline, CDR1 is SGHAT and CDR2 is FQDESV (reference sequence). The CDR3 runs to 17 residues. Assay: immunoSEQ multiplex PCR; the TCRdb copy retains only in-frame clones and omits some. The sample carries 50,000 or so clones, 92% recorded once. This sequence was found in a female donor with multiple sclerosis, enrolled in a pregnancy study. The chain employs TRBV11-1 and TRBJ2-1; possibly TRBD2 for D (6 bases). The specimen comprised CD4+ T cells from peripheral blood mononuclear cells, sampled after pregnancy. The CDR3 nucleotides read TGTGCCAGCAGCTCAGGTTGGGGGAGGAGGACCTACAATGAGCAGTTCTTC. As protein: CASSSGWGRRTYNEQFF.